The next 8 T cell receptor beta chains were all read from a single sample in a study of T cell changes during pregnancy in multiple sclerosis. Profiling relied on immunoSEQ multiplex PCR, and the TCRdb table lists in-frame clones only, not all of them. The sample yields just under 80,000 clones, roughly 95% seen once. The input for sequencing was peripheral blood, taken in the second trimester of pregnancy. Receptors originate from a female donor in good health, enrolled as a control in a pregnancy study.

This chain uses TRBV18 with TRBJ2-7; D may be TRBD2 (5 bases). The CDR3 is 16 amino acids. Trimming stripped 0 bases from V and 2 bases from J, with 14 bases between. The germline V gene encodes CDR1 KGHSH and CDR2 LQKENI. The CDR3 DNA sequence: TGTGCCAGCTCACCACCAACGGGGTTCCGAACCTACGAGCAGTACTTC. Translating gives CASSPPTGFRTYEQYF.

This clone has just one count. J is TRBJ2-3 and V is TRBV19; 8 bases line up with TRBD2. The V gene's germline CDR1 is LNHDA and CDR2 SQIVND (reference sequence). Losses at the gene ends were 7 bases for V and 0 bases for J; bases not matched to a gene: 9. The CDR3 contains 16 residues. In DNA, the CDR3 is TGTGCCAGTATGATCGGGGGGGACGTGAGCACAGATACGCAGTATTTT. Residues: CASMIGGDVSTDTQYF.

This clone has only a few counts. V usage is TRBV10-2 and J usage is TRBJ2-6; no clear D. Germline CDR1 WSHSY, CDR2 SAAADI. The ends were cut back, 2 bases at V and 0 bases at J, with 11 bases in the middle. This CDR3 is built from 17 residues. The CDR3 DNA is TGCGCCAGCAGTGAGACATGGGCGAACTCTGGGGCCAACGTCCTGACTTTC. Protein sequence: CASSETWANSGANVLTF.

On this clone: Mismatch with germline at one junction end may stem from a read error. This sequence joins TRBV7-7 and TRBJ2-1; 16 bases are shared with TRBD2. The germline V gene has CDR1 SSHAT and CDR2 FNYEAQ (reference sequence). CDR3 length: 15 residues. CDR3 DNA sequence: TGTGCTAGCAGCGGGGGACTAGCGGGGGGGAATGAGCAGTTCTTC. Translated, it gives CASSGGLAGGNEQFF.

CDR3 region: CASSVASRNEQYF. The CDR3 DNA reads TGTGCCAGCAGCGTAGCTAGCAGGAACGAGCAGTACTTC. The rearrangement links TRBV9 to TRBJ2-7; maybe TRBD2 (5 bases). Germline V gene lookup returns CDR1 SGDLS and CDR2 YYNGEE. V dropped 0 bases and J dropped 5 bases, with 9 bases sitting between them. The CDR3 has 13 amino acids.

This chain connects TRBV30 to TRBJ1-2, with a weak D call TRBD1 (5 bases). The CDR3 covers 15 residues. Looked up from germline, CDR1 is GTSNPN and CDR2 is SVGIG (reference sequence). Trimming left V 1 base short and J 3 bases short, with 15 bases between. Here the CDR3 DNA reads TGTGCCTGGAGTGGTGGGGCCTCAGGTGACTATGGCTACACCTTC. It yields the protein CAWSGGASGDYGYTF.

This rearrangement joins TRBV21-1 to TRBJ2-1; the tabulated D call, TRBD1, remains unverified against the DNA. TRBV21-1 is labeled a pseudogene. The CDR3 extends over 16 amino acids. In DNA form, the CDR3 reads TGTGCCAGCAGCAAACTCGGACAGGGTAACTTAAATGAGCAGTTCTTC. This sequence encodes CASSKLGQGNLNEQFF.

The genes are TRBV30 and TRBJ2-7, with 8 bases identical to TRBD2. The germline gives CDR1 GTSNPN, CDR2 SVGIG (reference sequence). The CDR3 runs to 14 residues. V lost 3 bases and J lost 4; bases outside the gene matches: 8. For the CDR3, the DNA is TGTGCCTGGAGGGAGAGCGGGGGTCGTTACGAGCAGTACTTC. This sequence encodes CAWRESGGRYEQYF.